Following are 29 T cell receptor beta chains from one sample sequenced in a study of beta chain features in type 1 diabetes. The authors reverse transcribed all of the isolated RNA, so sequencing captured expressed TCRB transcripts. Produced via immunoSEQ multiplex PCR; TCRdb's table is partial and in-frame only. The sample has around 430,000 clones; approximately 30% are singletons. Input material: naive CD4+ T cells from blood. The receptors stem from a man aged 18-30 years in good health.

This clone was seen a few times. The chain uses TRBV30 and TRBJ2-7, with TRBD1 matching 7 bases. This CDR3 region has 14 residues. Germline CDR1 and CDR2: GTSNPN and SVGIG (reference sequence). V was pared by 3 bases and J by 2 bases, with 7 bases of the junction left unmatched. The chain's CDR3 is CAWRRTGETYEQYF. The CDR3, as DNA: TGTGCCTGGAGAAGGACAGGAGAAACCTACGAGCAGTACTTC.

This clone was observed a handful of times. The rearrangement uses TRBV7-2 and TRBJ2-3, with TRBD2 matching 9 bases. V was pared by 5 bases and J by 2 bases, with 8 bases of the junction left unmatched. This CDR3 has 16 amino acids. The germline gives CDR1 SGHTA, CDR2 FQGNSA. The CDR3 region has the DNA TGTGCCAGCAGCCTGGCCGGCGGGAGGGTCACAGATACGCAGTATTTT. Protein product: CASSLAGGRVTDTQYF.

This clone has a handful of counts. The V call is TRBV29-1, the J call TRBJ2-1; TRBD2 aligns across 7 bases. J gave up 3 bases and V 4 bases, and 3 bases lay outside the gene matches. The germline CDR1 and CDR2 sequences are SQVTM and ANQGSEA. The CDR3 runs to 13 residues. The CDR3, as DNA: TGCAGCGTTGGCAGCGGGGTCTACAATGAGCAGTTCTTC. Translation gives CSVGSGVYNEQFF.

This clone was observed a few times. The gene calls are TRBV29-1 and TRBJ2-1; D unresolved. The germline V gene encodes CDR1 SQVTM and CDR2 ANQGSEA. V was cut by 4 bases and J by 4 bases, with 11 bases left in between. CDR3 length: 13 residues. CDR3 in amino acids: CSVVGDLYNEQFF. CDR3 DNA sequence: TGCAGCGTTGTCGGTGATTTGTACAATGAGCAGTTCTTC.

The chain is built from TRBV28 and TRBJ1-2; the D gene is possibly TRBD1 (5 bases). This CDR3 is 12 amino acids long. Germline assignment: CDR1 MDHEN and CDR2 SYDVKM. Deletions cut 9 bases from V and 5 bases from J, with 13 bases between. CDR3 nucleotides: TGTGCCAGGGGGACTTTGGGGTATGGCTACACCTTC. This codes for CARGTLGYGYTF.

The rearrangement joins TRBV6-1 to TRBJ1-2, with 9 bases matching TRBD1. V was pared by 8 bases and J by 4 bases, with 5 bases of the junction left unmatched. In germline, CDR1 is MNHNS, CDR2 SASEGT. The CDR3 has 13 residues. The CDR3 DNA follows: TGTGCCAGCCGGACAGGGGAAGGCTATGGCTACACCTTC. Its translation: CASRTGEGYGYTF.

V is TRBV28 and J is TRBJ1-2; D gene ambiguous. The CDR3 has 14 residues. Germline CDR1 and CDR2: MDHEN and SYDVKM. The germline V and J ends were trimmed by 3 bases and 4 bases, with 12 bases remaining between them. CDR3 region: CASSFEASVYGYTF. The CDR3 DNA is TGTGCCAGCAGTTTCGAAGCCTCTGTCTATGGCTACACCTTC.

This clone was seen only once. The chain has TRBV4-3 and TRBJ2-1; 7 nucleotides align to TRBD2. This CDR3 comprises 15 residues. In germline, CDR1 is LGHNA, CDR2 YSLEER. V lost 4 bases and J lost 6; bases outside the gene matches: 9. The CDR3 loop reads CASSLRTRLVNEQFF. CDR3 coding DNA: TGCGCCAGCAGCCTAAGGACTAGACTCGTCAATGAGCAGTTCTTC.

This clone appeared a few times. This chain uses TRBV23-1 with TRBJ2-4; the D is unclear. TRBV23-1 is treated as an ORF (open reading frame) with a function not yet certain. V shed 7 bases and J shed 0 bases, with 13 bases lying between them. CDR3 size: 15 residues. CDR3 protein: CASTLRSIAKNIQYF. The CDR3 DNA sequence: TGCGCCAGCACTCTTCGAAGTATAGCCAAAAACATTCAGTACTTC.

This clone has just one count. The chain links TRBV4-1 to TRBJ2-3; D remains unclear. The germline CDR1 and CDR2 sequences are MGHRA and YSYEKL. V was shortened by 0 bases and J by 5 bases, with 6 bases between the two germline ends. The CDR3 spans 13 residues. In DNA form, the CDR3 reads TGCGCCAGCAGCCAAGATCGTCAAGATACGCAGTATTTT. This translates into CASSQDRQDTQYF.

J is TRBJ2-4 and V is TRBV13, with D perhaps TRBD2 (6 bases). The germline gives CDR1 PRHDT, CDR2 FYEKMQ (reference sequence). Trimming stripped 3 bases from V and 7 bases from J, with 13 bases between. The CDR3 covers 14 residues. The CDR3 protein is CASSFAGLGNIQYF. Written as DNA, the CDR3 is TGTGCCAGCAGCTTCGCGGGATTGGGGAACATTCAGTACTTC.

The V and J genes are TRBV30 and TRBJ2-2; tentative D call: TRBD2 (6 bases). The V end was cut by 4 bases, the J end by 2 bases, with 11 bases between. The CDR3 is 14 amino acids. Germline loops: CDR1 GTSNPN, CDR2 SVGIG (reference sequence). DNA of the CDR3: TGTGCCTGGACTAGCGCGAGTAACACCGGGGAGCTGTTTTTT. It codes for CAWTSASNTGELFF.

This clone was picked up a small number of times. The chain uses TRBV6-6 and TRBJ2-1, with 7 nucleotides matching TRBD2. The V gene end was trimmed by 10 bases and the J gene end by 3 bases; junction bases not matched to a gene: 6. CDR1 is MNHNY, CDR2 SVGAGI, per germline (reference sequence). This CDR3 is 13 amino acids long. CDR3 in DNA: TGTGCCAATAGAGCGGGACTCTACAATGAGCAGTTCTTC. This encodes CANRAGLYNEQFF.

Only a few counts were recorded for this clone. The genes are TRBV30 and TRBJ2-2; D may be TRBD1 or TRBD2 (6 bases each). Trimming shortened V by 3 bases and J by 7 bases, and 21 bases separated the two germline ends. The CDR3 runs 16 residues. In germline, CDR1 is GTSNPN, CDR2 SVGIG (reference sequence). The CDR3 nucleotides read TGTGCCTGGAGCAATAGGGGGGCCCCCGGGGGCGGGGAGCTGTTTTTT. It specifies CAWSNRGAPGGGELFF. Based on the CDR3 plus reference TRBV30 and TRBJ2-2, the full variable domain is SQTIHQWPATLVQPVGSPLSLECTVEGTSNPNLYWYRQAAGRGLQLLFYSVGIGQISSEVPQNLSASRPQDRQFILSSKKLLLSDSGFYLCAWSNRGAPGGGELFFGEGSRLTVL.

This clone was detected only a few times. The chain combines TRBV30 with TRBJ1-2; 10 nucleotides align to TRBD1. Per germline, CDR1 GTSNPN and CDR2 SVGIG (reference sequence). The length of the CDR3 is 13 residues. V was pared by 4 bases and J by 7 bases, with 6 bases of the junction left unmatched. CDR3 in amino acids: CAWKYWTGGGYTF. In nucleotides, the CDR3 is TGTGCCTGGAAATACTGGACAGGGGGTGGCTACACCTTC.

The chain recombines TRBV28 with TRBJ2-4; D unresolved. Germline-derived CDR1 and CDR2 are MDHEN and SYDVKM. V was trimmed by 6 bases and J by 8 bases, leaving 8 bases between them. This CDR3 spans 11 amino acids. For the CDR3, the DNA is TGTGCCAGCAGCCTTCTCCACATTCAGTACTTC. As protein: CASSLLHIQYF.

CDR3 DNA sequence: TGTGCCAGCAGTTTGCGGGACAGGGGGACGTTGAATGAGCAGTTCTTC. It codes for CASSLRDRGTLNEQFF. The chain is built from TRBV28 and TRBJ2-1; TRBD1 matches at 11 bases. The CDR3 is 16 amino acids. V was clipped by 3 bases and J by 7 bases; unmatched bases: 8. The germline gives CDR1 MDHEN, CDR2 SYDVKM.

This clone was counted a few times. The chain is built from TRBV30 and TRBJ1-5; D is uncertain. The CDR3 has 17 amino acids. CDR1 and CDR2 (germline): GTSNPN, SVGIG (reference sequence). V was clipped by 1 base and J by 0 bases, with 16 bases between them. CDR3 coding DNA: TGTGCCTGGAGTGCAACATGGACTTCGAATAGCAATCAGCCCCAGCATTTT. Translating it yields CAWSATWTSNSNQPQHF.

This clone has more than one count but fewer than ten. This rearrangement joins TRBV20-1 to TRBJ2-7; D gene uncertain. Germline loops: CDR1 DFQATT, CDR2 SNEGSKA (reference sequence). V was clipped by 4 bases and J by 7 bases, with 11 bases between them. The CDR3 extends over 11 amino acids. The CDR3 sequence is CSANGLTEQYF. For the CDR3, the DNA is TGCAGTGCTAATGGGCTTACAGAGCAGTACTTC.

The gene calls are TRBV19 and TRBJ2-7; tentatively, D is TRBD2 (5 bases). Per the germline V gene, CDR1 is LNHDA and CDR2 is SQIVND (reference sequence). V was clipped by 4 bases and J by 3 bases, with 13 bases between them. This CDR3 contains 14 residues. The DNA for the CDR3 is TGTGCCAGTAGTAATAGAGCGGATTTCTACGAGCAGTACTTC. Translating it yields CASSNRADFYEQYF.

This clone has just a few counts. The chain recombines TRBV25-1 with TRBJ2-7; 10 nucleotides agree with TRBD2. The CDR3 has 15 amino acids. Germline CDR1 MGHDK, CDR2 SYGVNS. Unmatched junction bases numbered 9, after V lost 3 bases and J lost 7 bases. CDR3 sequence reads: CASSELAGAVIEQYF. CDR3 DNA: TGTGCCAGCAGTGAGCTAGCGGGAGCCGTAATAGAGCAGTACTTC.

This clone occurred a few times. The chain joins TRBV2 to TRBJ2-5; no clear D gene. CDR3 length equals 13 residues. V lost 8 bases to trimming and J lost 5 bases, with 15 bases between them. CDR1 SNHLY and CDR2 FYNNEI come from the germline V gene. The CDR3 DNA reads as TGTGCCAGCGGCTTAGGGCCCTGGGAGACCCAGTACTTC. Protein product: CASGLGPWETQYF. The variable domain in full, with the rest retrieved from reference TRBV2 and TRBJ2-5, is EPEVTQTPSHQVTQMGQEVILRCVPISNHLYFYWYRQILGQKVEFLVSFYNNEISEKSEIFDDQFSVERPDGSNFTLKIRSTKLEDSAMYFCASGLGPWETQYFGPGTRLLVL.

The V gene is TRBV29-1, the J gene TRBJ2-1; 8 bases are shared with TRBD2. The CDR3 contains 17 residues. With V trimmed by 2 bases and J by 2 bases, 11 bases remained unmatched. Germline CDR1 and CDR2: SQVTM and ANQGSEA. The CDR3 DNA is TGCAGCGTTGAACCCCGCGGGGAAGCGGGAGCCTACAATGAGCAGTTCTTC. Residues: CSVEPRGEAGAYNEQFF.

This chain uses TRBV10-3 with TRBJ2-5, with TRBD1 as a possible D gene (5 bases). V lost 4 bases and J lost 5, with 11 bases in between. Germline V gene sequence: CDR1 ENHRY, CDR2 SYGVKD. The CDR3 is 13 amino acids. CDR3 nucleotide sequence: TGTGCCATCAGTGTGGGGCCCAGGGAGACCCAGTACTTC. Translation: CAISVGPRETQYF.

The rearrangement uses TRBV7-9 and TRBJ1-1, with D possibly matching TRBD1 (5 bases). In germline, CDR1 is SEHNR, CDR2 FQNEAQ (reference sequence). V was clipped by 1 base and J by 6 bases, with 9 bases between them. The CDR3 contains 13 residues. The CDR3 protein is CASSLVSRAEAFF. CDR3 sequence (DNA): TGTGCCAGCAGCTTAGTCTCCAGGGCTGAAGCTTTCTTT.

In this sample, this clone turned up a few times. The chain links TRBV11-1 to TRBJ2-5, with a possible D match to TRBD2 (5 bases). V lost 4 bases and J 2 bases, leaving 17 bases between the germline ends. Looked up from germline, CDR1 is SGHAT and CDR2 is FQDESV (reference sequence). The CDR3 runs 16 residues. CDR3 sequence (DNA): TGTGCCAGCAGCTCCGTAGGACTCCCGGGACAAGAGACCCAGTACTTC. Translated: CASSSVGLPGQETQYF. Complete variable domain (other parts from reference TRBV11-1 and TRBJ2-5): EAEVAQSPRYKITEKSQAVAFWCDPISGHATLYWYRQILGQGPELLVQFQDESVVDDSQLPKDRFSAERLKGVDSTLKIQPAELGDSAMYLCASSSVGLPGQETQYFGPGTRLLVL.

Turning to this clone: Other nucleotide sequences from this sample produce the same CDR3. The chain has TRBV20-1 and TRBJ2-1, with 9 nucleotides matching TRBD2. This CDR3 is 11 amino acids long. Trimming removed 6 bases from V and 9 bases from J; junction bases left unmatched: 3. Germline assignment: CDR1 DFQATT and CDR2 SNEGSKA (reference sequence). Here the CDR3 DNA reads TGCAGTGCGACTAGCGGAGGTGAGCAGTTCTTC. Amino acid sequence: CSATSGGEQFF.

This clone has a handful of counts. The V gene is TRBV25-1, the J gene TRBJ2-7; perhaps TRBD2 as D (6 bases). This CDR3 spans 16 amino acids. The germline V gene has CDR1 MGHDK and CDR2 SYGVNS. Deletions cut 4 bases from V and 7 bases from J, with 23 bases between. The CDR3 sequence is CASSGPPRGRTGEQYF. In DNA, the CDR3 is TGTGCCAGCAGTGGGCCTCCCAGAGGGAGGACGGGTGAGCAGTACTTC.

This chain uses TRBV30 with TRBJ2-1, with unresolved D. The CDR3 has 11 amino acids. V was clipped by 3 bases and J by 10 bases, with 10 bases between them. Germline values: CDR1 GTSNPN, CDR2 SVGIG (reference sequence). CDR3: CAWSRTSEQFF. The CDR3 DNA is TGTGCCTGGAGCCGTACGTCGGAGCAGTTCTTC.